The clone carrying this T cell receptor beta chain has only one observation. The CDR3 runs to 17 residues. V lost 1 base and J lost 5; bases outside the gene matches: 8. The germline V gene has CDR1 SGHTA and CDR2 FQGNSA. The data belong to a study of blood T cell repertoires in COVID-19. Study as a whole: Sites in the United States, Italy and Spain provided acute and convalescent COVID-19 samples. Sources were T cells, B-cell-depleted T cells, or PBMCs; the material itself was cDNA or gDNA.

In the original processing: Cell counts per sample came from amplifying reference gene primers. The table came from immunoSEQ multiplex PCR; TCRdb's copy has only in-frame clones and leaves some out. V and J calls and clone size are copied from that table; D and trimming were computed from the DNA. The sample lists over 300,000 clones; 89% were seen once. The receptor comes from a man aged 18 to 30 who had recovered from COVID-19. This chain uses TRBV7-2 with TRBJ2-3; 11 bases fit TRBD2. The sample consisted of peripheral blood. The CDR3 here is CASSLVGSGGAGDTQYF. The DNA for the CDR3 is TGTGCCAGCAGCTTAGTTGGTAGCGGGGGGGCCGGAGATACGCAGTATTTT.